Presented here are 28 T cell receptor beta chains from one specimen sequenced in a study of blood T cell repertoires in COVID-19. Clones were sequenced by immunoSEQ multiplex PCR, and TCRdb holds only the in-frame ones, with some missing. Found here are about 270,000 clones, around 86% of them singletons; the top ten hold about 8.8%. Sequences were obtained from peripheral blood. All receptors come from a man aged 35 to 55 with active or convalescent COVID-19.

The chain is built from TRBV6-5 and TRBJ1-1; D call uncertain. The V gene lost 6 bases and the J gene lost 3 bases, with 8 bases spanning the gap. CDR3 length equals 12 residues. CDR1 and CDR2 (germline): MNHEY, SVGAGI. The CDR3 region has the DNA TGTGCCAGCAGCGCGAAATACACTGAAGCTTTCTTT. This translates into CASSAKYTEAFF.

The chain couples TRBV5-4 to TRBJ2-7, with 7 nucleotides matching TRBD1. V lost 3 bases, J lost 2 bases, and 8 bases stayed unmatched. Germline values: CDR1 SGHNT, CDR2 YYREEE (reference sequence). The CDR3 spans 15 residues. The CDR3 region has the DNA TGTGCCAGCAGCTACGACAGGGTCTCCGCCTACGAGCAGTACTTC. This codes for CASSYDRVSAYEQYF.

This rearrangement joins TRBV28 to TRBJ1-2, with D hard to call. The CDR3 covers 15 residues. With 4 bases removed from V and 3 bases from J, the gap between germline ends came to 15 bases. Germline assignment: CDR1 MDHEN and CDR2 SYDVKM. The CDR3, as DNA: TGTGCCAGCAGTTCAGGAGGGCAGTATTACTATGGCTACACCTTC. It codes for CASSSGGQYYYGYTF.

This chain uses TRBV6-1 with TRBJ1-1; D gene unclear. The CDR3 length is 11 residues. The germline V gene encodes CDR1 MNHNS and CDR2 SASEGT. Between the trimmed V and J ends, which lost 2 bases and 10 bases, there was a span of 8 bases. The CDR3 DNA follows: TGTGCCAGCAGTGAATACGGCGGAGCTTTCTTT. It translates to CASSEYGGAFF.

The CDR3 loop reads CATRASAGSYEQYF. DNA for the CDR3: TGTGCCACCAGGGCCTCGGCGGGATCTTACGAGCAGTACTTC. The chain carries TRBV6-5 and TRBJ2-7; D is perhaps TRBD2 (6 bases). The germline V gene has CDR1 MNHEY and CDR2 SVGAGI. The ends were cut back, 10 bases at V and 4 bases at J, with 20 bases in the middle. The length of the CDR3 is 14 residues.

This chain connects TRBV7-6 to TRBJ2-1, with TRBD2 matching 12 bases. Trimming took 7 bases from V and 9 from J; bases not matched to a gene: 16. CDR1 is SGHVS and CDR2 is FNYEAQ in the germline V gene. CDR3 length: 17 amino acids. The CDR3 here is CASTSGASGGAIAEQFF. CDR3 coding DNA: TGTGCCAGCACCTCCGGGGCTAGCGGGGGGGCTATCGCTGAGCAGTTCTTC.

Comments on this clone: A junction boundary mismatches the germline segment, possibly from a read error. V and J are TRBV7-9 and TRBJ2-3, with TRBD2 as a possible D gene (6 bases). CDR1 is SEHNR and CDR2 is FQNEAQ in the germline V gene (reference sequence). This CDR3 is built from 15 residues. CDR3 bases: TGTGCCAGCAGCTTAGTAGCGGTGATCACAGATACGCGGTATTTT. It encodes CASSLVAVITDTRYF.

The DNA for the CDR3 is TGCAGTGCTCCAAAAACAGGGCCGGCTTTCTTT. Amino acid sequence: CSAPKTGPAFF. The V call is TRBV20-1, the J call TRBJ1-1; a weak D match, TRBD1 (6 bases). The V gene lost 5 bases and the J gene lost 11 bases, with 15 bases spanning the gap. The CDR3 is 11 residues long. The germline gives CDR1 DFQATT, CDR2 SNEGSKA (reference sequence).

This sequence joins TRBV4-1 and TRBJ2-1; TRBD1 matches 8 bases. CDR1 MGHRA and CDR2 YSYEKL come from the germline V gene. J gave up 3 bases and V 4 bases, and 8 bases lay outside the gene matches. This CDR3 spans 16 amino acids. The CDR3 nucleotides are TGCGCCAGCAGCCCTGGAGCCGGGACAGGCTACAATGAGCAGTTCTTC. It is translated as CASSPGAGTGYNEQFF.

This chain uses TRBV19 with TRBJ2-7; no clear D gene. The V end lost 1 base, the J end lost 1 base, and 14 bases lay between the germline ends. Germline V CDR1 and CDR2: LNHDA, SQIVND (reference sequence). The CDR3 covers 16 residues. The CDR3 protein is CASSIASAASSYEQYF. CDR3 nucleotide sequence: TGTGCCAGTAGTATAGCTTCGGCAGCGAGTTCCTACGAGCAGTACTTC.

The chain links TRBV6-5 to TRBJ2-1; 9 bases match TRBD2. The CDR3 consists of 15 residues. Germline CDR1 is MNHEY and CDR2 is SVGAGI. The J segment lost 15 bases and the V segment lost 4 bases, leaving 16 bases of the junction unmatched. The CDR3 nucleotides are TGTGCCAGCAGTTTCGCCCTGACTAGCGGCCGAGGATTGTTCTTC. Protein sequence: CASSFALTSGRGLFF.

The chain employs TRBV30 and TRBJ2-7; 13 bases are shared with TRBD2. Germline CDR1 reads GTSNPN; CDR2 reads SVGIG (reference sequence). The CDR3 length is 13 residues. The trim removed 1 base at V and 10 bases at J, leaving 4 bases unmatched. CDR3 region: CAWSAGTSGIQYF. For the CDR3, the DNA is TGTGCCTGGAGTGCCGGGACTAGCGGGATACAGTACTTC.

J is TRBJ2-3 and V is TRBV7-2; 8 nucleotides line up with TRBD2. The J segment lost 5 bases and the V segment lost 5 bases, leaving 12 bases of the junction unmatched. Germline V gene sequence: CDR1 SGHTA, CDR2 FQGNSA. The CDR3 totals 16 residues. CDR3 in DNA: TGTGCCAGCAGCCCAGCGCAGCGGGAGTGGGGAGATACGCAGTATTTT. Amino acid sequence: CASSPAQREWGDTQYF.

The J gene is TRBJ2-7, the V gene TRBV27, with 9 bases that match TRBD1. The CDR3 contains 14 residues. Germline-derived CDR1 and CDR2 are MNHEY and SMNVEV (reference sequence). V lost 6 bases to trimming and J lost 1 base; unmatched junction nucleotides: 4. The CDR3 coding sequence is TGTGCCAGCAGCCACGGGACAGGGTCCTACGAGCAGTACTTC. Translating it yields CASSHGTGSYEQYF.

This clone was observed once. The chain has TRBV7-7 and TRBJ2-5, with TRBD1 matching 8 bases. Germline CDR1 SSHAT, CDR2 FNYEAQ (reference sequence). The J segment lost 1 base and the V segment lost 5 bases, leaving 6 bases of the junction unmatched. This CDR3 is built from 15 residues. CDR3 DNA: TGTGCCAGCAGCCTCGGGACAGGATTCCAAGAGACCCAGTACTTC. Translating it yields CASSLGTGFQETQYF. The full variable domain, with the rest looked up from reference TRBV7-7 and TRBJ2-5, is GAGVSQSPRYKVTKRGQDVTLRCDPISSHATLYWYQQALGQGPEFLTYFNYEAQPDKSGLPSDRFSAERPEGSISTLTIQRTEQRDSAMYRCASSLGTGFQETQYFGPGTRLLVL.

This chain connects TRBV11-1 to TRBJ2-7; 10 bases line up with TRBD2. The CDR3 extends over 14 amino acids. Germline V gene lookup returns CDR1 SGHAT and CDR2 FQDESV (reference sequence). V was pared by 5 bases and J by 4 bases, with 5 bases of the junction left unmatched. The CDR3, as DNA: TGTGCCAGCAGCATTAGCGGGAGGAGGTACGAGCAGTACTTC. Translated: CASSISGRRYEQYF. Full variable domain (rest looked up from reference TRBV11-1 and TRBJ2-7): EAEVAQSPRYKITEKSQAVAFWCDPISGHATLYWYRQILGQGPELLVQFQDESVVDDSQLPKDRFSAERLKGVDSTLKIQPAELGDSAMYLCASSISGRRYEQYFGPGTRLTVT.

The rearrangement links TRBV6-2 or TRBV6-3 to TRBJ1-1; TRBD1 is a possible D gene (6 bases). The CDR3 consists of 15 residues. The germline CDR1 and CDR2 sequences are MNHEY and SVGEGT. V was shortened by 2 bases and J by 1 base, with 11 bases between the two germline ends. The CDR3 sequence is CASSYTKDRNTEAFF. The CDR3 nucleotides read TGTGCCAGCAGTTACACCAAGGACAGGAACACTGAAGCTTTCTTT.

A single count supports this clone. This rearrangement joins TRBV2 to TRBJ2-5, with 9 positions matching TRBD2. Losses at the gene ends were 6 bases for V and 2 bases for J; bases not matched to a gene: 4. Germline CDR1 reads SNHLY; CDR2 reads FYNNEI. There are 14 residues in the CDR3. The CDR3: CASRATSGQETQYF. In DNA, the CDR3 is TGTGCCAGCAGGGCGACTAGCGGACAAGAGACCCAGTACTTC.

This clone was seen a handful of times. This sequence joins TRBV5-4 and TRBJ2-7; tentatively, D is TRBD1 (6 bases). This CDR3 comprises 14 residues. Germline V gene data show CDR1 as SGHNT and CDR2 as YYREEE (reference sequence). V lost 4 bases and J lost 2, with 13 bases in between. The CDR3 nucleotides are TGTGCCAGCAGCCTGGGGGACACCGCCTACGAGCAGTACTTC. It yields the protein CASSLGDTAYEQYF.

The rearrangement joins TRBV16 to TRBJ2-4; TRBD1 matches 7 bases. The CDR3 spans 14 residues. Per the germline V gene, CDR1 is KGHSY and CDR2 is FQNENV. Trimming at V came to 0 bases and at J to 7 bases, leaving 3 bases not matched to a gene. DNA of the CDR3: TGTGCCAGCAGCCAATCAGGGACAGCGAACATTCAGTACTTC. Translation: CASSQSGTANIQYF. Filled out from reference TRBV16 and TRBJ2-4, the complete variable domain reads GEEVAQTPKHLVRGEGQKAKLYCAPIKGHSYVFWYQQVLKNEFKFLISFQNENVFDETGMPKERFSAKCLPNSPCSLEIQATKLEDSAVYFCASSQSGTANIQYFGAGTRLSVL.

The chain has TRBV9 and TRBJ1-2; 7 positions match TRBD1. CDR1 SGDLS and CDR2 YYNGEE come from the germline V gene. This CDR3 has 12 residues. The ends lost 3 bases at V and 7 bases at J; junction bases unmatched: 3. In DNA, the CDR3 is TGTGCCAGCAGCGGACAGGGTCCTGGCTACACCTTC. Translated, it gives CASSGQGPGYTF. Full variable domain (rest looked up from reference TRBV9 and TRBJ1-2): DSGVTQTPKHLITATGQRVTLRCSPRSGDLSVYWYQQSLDQGLQFLIQYYNGEERAKGNILERFSAQQFPDLHSELNLSSLELGDSALYFCASSGQGPGYTFGSGTRLTVV.

The V and J genes are TRBV28 and TRBJ2-3, with 10 bases that match TRBD2. Germline V gene sequence: CDR1 MDHEN, CDR2 SYDVKM. The V and J ends lost 7 bases and 7 bases, in that order; junction bases with no gene match: 11. This CDR3 has 15 amino acids. The CDR3 nucleotides are TGTGCCAGCATCCCATGGGCTAGCGGGAGTAATACGCAGTATTTT. It encodes CASIPWASGSNTQYF.

The V gene is TRBV6-4, the J gene TRBJ1-1; D unresolved. The germline gives CDR1 MRHNA, CDR2 SNTAGT. The CDR3 has 13 amino acids. V lost 4 bases and J 1 base, leaving 7 bases between the germline ends. CDR3 sequence: CASSVAGNTEAFF. The DNA for the CDR3 is TGTGCCAGCAGTGTAGCGGGGAACACTGAAGCTTTCTTT.

The genes are TRBV7-9 and TRBJ1-2; 12 bases are a match to TRBD1. With 5 bases clipped from V and 4 bases from J, the junction kept 8 bases outside the gene matches. Per the germline V gene, CDR1 is SEHNR and CDR2 is FQNEAQ (reference sequence). The length of the CDR3 is 16 residues. In DNA, the CDR3 is TGTGCCAGCAGCCAAGACCGGGACAGGGGGCTCTATGGCTACACCTTC. Amino acid sequence: CASSQDRDRGLYGYTF.

V and J are TRBV6-5 and TRBJ1-4; no reliable D call. The germline V gene encodes CDR1 MNHEY and CDR2 SVGAGI. V shed 2 bases and J shed 4 bases, with 11 bases lying between them. CDR3 length: 15 amino acids. In DNA form, the CDR3 reads TGTGCCAGCAGTTACAGCGGACGTGTTAATGAAAAACTGTTTTTT. Its translation: CASSYSGRVNEKLFF.

The chain has TRBV9 and TRBJ2-3; 8 bases are a match to TRBD1. CDR3 size: 14 residues. Germline V gene lookup returns CDR1 SGDLS and CDR2 YYNGEE. The J segment lost 6 bases and the V segment lost 3 bases, leaving 6 bases of the junction unmatched. The DNA of the CDR3 is TGTGCCAGCAGCGCCGGACAGGGACCCGATACGCAGTATTTT. Translation gives CASSAGQGPDTQYF.

J is TRBJ2-4 and V is TRBV12-3 or TRBV12-4; D may be TRBD2 (5 bases). The CDR3 is 11 amino acids. Trimming removed 8 bases at V and 9 bases at J, with 11 bases between. The CDR3 DNA follows: TGTGCCAGCGGGCTCGGAGGCATTCAGTACTTC. Its protein product is CASGLGGIQYF.

This clone was detected only a few times. Here the CDR3 DNA reads TGTGCCAGCAGTTCATCCGGGACAGGGTCGGCACCCCTCCACTTT. Its protein is CASSSSGTGSAPLHF. The gene calls are TRBV27 and TRBJ1-6; 9 nucleotides align to TRBD1. The CDR3 spans 15 residues. Germline V lookup: CDR1 MNHEY, CDR2 SMNVEV (reference sequence). The V and J ends lost 4 bases and 11 bases, in that order; junction bases with no gene match: 9.